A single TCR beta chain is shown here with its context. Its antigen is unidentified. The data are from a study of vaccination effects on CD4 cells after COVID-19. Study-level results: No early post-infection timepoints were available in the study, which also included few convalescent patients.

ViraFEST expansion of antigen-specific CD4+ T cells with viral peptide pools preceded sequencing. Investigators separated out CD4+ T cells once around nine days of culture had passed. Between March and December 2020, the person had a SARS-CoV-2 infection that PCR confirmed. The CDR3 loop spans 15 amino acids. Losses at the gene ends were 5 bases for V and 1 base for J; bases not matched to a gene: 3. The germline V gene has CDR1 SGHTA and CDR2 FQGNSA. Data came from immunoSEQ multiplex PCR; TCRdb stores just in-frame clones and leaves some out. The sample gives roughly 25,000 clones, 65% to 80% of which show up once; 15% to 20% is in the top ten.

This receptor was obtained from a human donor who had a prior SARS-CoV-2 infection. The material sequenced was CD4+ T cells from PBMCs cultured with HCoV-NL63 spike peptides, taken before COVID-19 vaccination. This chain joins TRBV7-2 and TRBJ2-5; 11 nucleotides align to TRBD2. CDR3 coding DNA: TGTGCCAGCAGCCTCACTAGCGGGAGCCAAGAGACCCAGTACTTC. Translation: CASSLTSGSQETQYF.